The present T cell receptor (beta chain) was sequenced within a study of cytomegalovirus exposure and HLA in healthy donors. The PCR was carried out with 60 Vbeta primers and 13 Jbeta primers. Measured with immunoSEQ multiplex PCR; TCRdb has only the in-frame clones, and not every one. The table has roughly 130,000 clones, approximately 79% seen once. From germline, CDR1 is MGHRA and CDR2 YSYEKL. Trimming left V 5 bases short and J 3 bases short, with 11 bases between. There are 13 residues in the CDR3. This chain links TRBV4-1 with TRBJ2-7; no clear D gene. The sample consisted of PBMCs. The receptor was isolated from a man younger than 35 in good health and CMV-seropositive. The CDR3 here is CASSLASGYEQYF. CDR3 bases: TGCGCCAGCAGCTTGGCCTCGGGCTACGAGCAGTACTTC.